Listed here are 20 T cell receptor beta chains from one sample, sequenced in a study of blood T cell repertoires in COVID-19. TCRdb's copy holds only in-frame clones and misses some; the assay was immunoSEQ multiplex PCR. The data contain roughly 160,000 clones, 70% to 85% of them singletons. The sequenced sample consisted of PBMCs or T cells enriched from blood (not recorded which). These receptors all stem from a woman aged 70-85 years in a cohort exposed to, infected with or recovered from COVID-19 (not recorded which).

This clone showed up just a few times. The chain combines TRBV7-2 with TRBJ2-3, with D tentatively TRBD1 (6 bases). The V gene lost 5 bases and the J gene lost 3 bases, with 9 bases spanning the gap. This CDR3 comprises 13 residues. Germline CDR1 and CDR2: SGHTA and FQGNSA. The DNA of the CDR3 is TGTGCCAGCAGCACAGGGATGACAGATACGCAGTATTTT. This gives the protein CASSTGMTDTQYF.

This clone was seen just once. The chain employs TRBV3-1 (or the pseudogene TRBV3-2) and TRBJ1-4; D not resolved. Germline CDR1 reads LGHDT; CDR2 reads YNNKEL (reference sequence). Trimming shortened V by 4 bases and J by 10 bases, and 13 bases separated the two germline ends. This CDR3 has 13 amino acids. The CDR3 region has the DNA TGTGCCAGCAGCCCCAACGAGGCAGCAAAACTGTTTTTT. Translated: CASSPNEAAKLFF.

The chain is built from TRBV7-3 and TRBJ1-6; a weak D match, TRBD1 (5 bases). Germline CDR1 reads SGHTA; CDR2 reads FQGTGA. The CDR3 has 13 residues. Trimming shortened V by 2 bases and J by 10 bases, and 9 bases separated the two germline ends. Written as DNA, the CDR3 is TGTGCCAGCAGCTTAGACAAGGGGTCACCCCTCCACTTT. Translation gives CASSLDKGSPLHF.

This clone was seen a few times. This chain joins TRBV11-2 and TRBJ1-1; D gene ambiguous. From germline, CDR1 is SGHAT and CDR2 FQNNGV. This CDR3 is built from 13 residues. Trimming removed 3 bases at V and 3 bases at J, with 8 bases between. In DNA, the CDR3 is TGTGCCAGCAGCTTCGGCGAGGACACTGAAGCTTTCTTT. This codes for CASSFGEDTEAFF.

This rearrangement joins TRBV18 to TRBJ2-7; 12 bases fit TRBD1. Germline CDR1 KGHSH, CDR2 LQKENI. CDR3 length equals 14 residues. The V segment lost 5 bases and the J segment 4 bases; nucleotides outside the gene matches: 3. The CDR3 DNA follows: TGTGCCAGCTCAGGGACAGGGGGCGCTTACGAGCAGTACTTC. Encoded protein: CASSGTGGAYEQYF.

The sample holds one count of this clone. The V gene is TRBV24-1, the J gene TRBJ1-1; D is undetermined. The CDR3 is 11 amino acids. V was trimmed by 4 bases and J by 11 bases, leaving 10 bases between them. Germline V lookup: CDR1 KGHDR, CDR2 SFDVKD. The CDR3 DNA is TGTGCCACCAGTGAGGGAGTAAGTGCTTTCTTT. This gives the protein CATSEGVSAFF.

This clone was detected a few times. This chain links TRBV7-2 with TRBJ2-7, with TRBD1 identical over 12 bases. Unmatched junction bases numbered 5, after V lost 5 bases and J lost 3 bases. This CDR3 contains 15 residues. CDR1 and CDR2 (germline): SGHTA, FQGNSA. For the CDR3, the DNA is TGTGCCAGCAGCACCGGGACAGGGGGCATCTACGAGCAGTACTTC. Protein: CASSTGTGGIYEQYF.

This clone was seen a handful of times. The chain joins TRBV7-9 to TRBJ2-2; 7 nucleotides align to TRBD2. Trimming at V came to 4 bases and at J to 5 bases, leaving 4 bases not matched to a gene. Germline lookup yields CDR1 SEHNR and CDR2 FQNEAQ (reference sequence). The CDR3 runs 14 residues. DNA of the CDR3: TGTGCCAGCAGCTCCCTAGCGGAAACCGGGGAGCTGTTTTTT. As protein: CASSSLAETGELFF.

The rearrangement links TRBV7-9 to TRBJ2-5; a weak D match, TRBD2 (5 bases). From germline, CDR1 is SEHNR and CDR2 FQNEAQ (reference sequence). V gave up 1 base and J gave up 2 bases, with 14 bases separating them. This CDR3 is built from 16 residues. The CDR3 DNA reads TGTGCCAGCAGCTTAGTTGGGAGCCATGGGCAAGAGACCCAGTACTTC. Translation: CASSLVGSHGQETQYF. The variable domain in full, with the rest retrieved from reference TRBV7-9 and TRBJ2-5, is DTGVSQNPRHKITKRGQNVTFRCDPISEHNRLYWYRQTLGQGPEFLTYFQNEAQLEKSRLLSDRFSAERPKGSFSTLEIQRTEQGDSAMYLCASSLVGSHGQETQYFGPGTRLLVL.

The rearrangement uses TRBV11-3 and TRBJ2-7; 9 positions match TRBD1. Unmatched junction bases numbered 0, after V lost 3 bases and J lost 0 bases. The CDR3 contains 14 residues. From germline, CDR1 is SGHNT and CDR2 YENEEA. CDR3: CASSLTGGSYEQYF. In DNA, the CDR3 is TGTGCCAGCAGCTTGACAGGGGGCTCCTACGAGCAGTACTTC.

V usage is TRBV6-6 and J usage is TRBJ1-6, with 7 bases fitting TRBD1. The CDR3 covers 14 residues. The J segment lost 6 bases and the V segment lost 8 bases, leaving 7 bases of the junction unmatched. Germline V CDR1 and CDR2: MNHNY, SVGAGI (reference sequence). The CDR3 is CASLRDSGNSPLHF. As DNA, the CDR3 is TGTGCCAGCCTGAGGGACAGCGGTAATTCACCCCTCCACTTT.

This chain connects TRBV19 to TRBJ1-1, with 9 bases that match TRBD1. CDR3 length equals 15 residues. CDR1 and CDR2 from the germline V gene are LNHDA and SQIVND (reference sequence). V trimming: 7 bases; J trimming: 6 bases; junction bases outside the gene matches: 12. The CDR3 nucleotides are TGTGCCAGTACGGACCACAGGGGGCAAAGGTCTGAAGCTTTCTTT. As protein: CASTDHRGQRSEAFF.

This clone was recorded a few times. This sequence joins TRBV7-8 and TRBJ1-3; D remains unclear. This CDR3 spans 14 amino acids. Germline CDR1 reads SGHVS; CDR2 reads FQNEAQ. Trimming cost V 1 base and J 1 base, with 5 bases left between them. CDR3 loop: CASSLGTSGNTIYF. The CDR3 DNA reads TGTGCCAGCAGCTTAGGGACTTCTGGAAACACCATATATTTT. The whole variable domain, remainder taken from reference TRBV7-8 and TRBJ1-3, is GAGVSQSPRYKVAKRGQDVALRCDPISGHVSLFWYQQALGQGPEFLTYFQNEAQLDKSGLPSDRFFAERPEGSVSTLKIQRTQQEDSAVYLCASSLGTSGNTIYFGEGSWLTVV.

The CDR3 bases are TGTGCCAGCAGCGCACCGGGACAGGGCAATCAGCCCCAGCATTTT. It specifies CASSAPGQGNQPQHF. The V call is TRBV2, the J call TRBJ1-5; 8 bases fit TRBD1. With V trimmed by 6 bases and J by 2 bases, 6 bases remained unmatched. The CDR3 extends over 15 amino acids. Germline CDR1 and CDR2: SNHLY and FYNNEI.

The rearrangement uses TRBV9 and TRBJ2-1; TRBD2 might be the D (6 bases). Germline CDR1 SGDLS, CDR2 YYNGEE. There are 15 residues in the CDR3. Trimming removed 7 bases from V and 4 bases from J, with 18 bases in between. The CDR3 region has the DNA TGTGCCAGCGGTGCCCCGGGAGCCCATTACAATGAGCAGTTCTTC. Amino acid sequence: CASGAPGAHYNEQFF. The variable domain in full, completed from reference TRBV9 and TRBJ2-1, reads DSGVTQTPKHLITATGQRVTLRCSPRSGDLSVYWYQQSLDQGLQFLIQYYNGEERAKGNILERFSAQQFPDLHSELNLSSLELGDSALYFCASGAPGAHYNEQFFGPGTRLTVL.

This clone appeared a few times. The junction and the germline gene differ at one end; a read error may be behind it. The V and J genes are TRBV20-1 and TRBJ2-5; maybe TRBD1 (6 bases). CDR1 and CDR2 (germline): DFQATT, SNEGSKA (reference sequence). The CDR3 consists of 11 residues. The CDR3 protein is CSTRGRETQYF. The DNA for the CDR3 is TGCAGTACTAGGGGGAGAGAGACCCAGTACTTC.

The V call is TRBV10-3, the J call TRBJ2-4; 9 bases fit TRBD1. The CDR3 consists of 13 residues. Germline V gene data show CDR1 as ENHRY and CDR2 as SYGVKD. J gave up 11 bases and V 3 bases, and 5 bases lay outside the gene matches. CDR3 sequence reads: CAISETDRGVQYF. The CDR3 DNA is TGTGCCATCAGTGAAACGGACAGGGGAGTTCAGTACTTC.

This chain links TRBV9 with TRBJ1-4; 10 positions agree with TRBD1. Germline lookup yields CDR1 SGDLS and CDR2 YYNGEE. Trimming removed 4 bases from V and 5 bases from J; junction bases left unmatched: 8. The length of the CDR3 is 16 residues. CDR3 sequence: CASSFGQGVKNEKLFF. The DNA for the CDR3 is TGTGCCAGCAGCTTCGGACAGGGGGTAAAGAATGAAAAACTGTTTTTT.

The gene calls are TRBV6-1 and TRBJ2-5; no firm D call. CDR3 length: 14 amino acids. From germline, CDR1 is MNHNS and CDR2 SASEGT. V lost 3 bases to trimming and J lost 1 base, with 9 bases between them. CDR3 nucleotides: TGTGCCAGCAGTGAGCCAAACAGCCAAGAGACCCAGTACTTC. Protein product: CASSEPNSQETQYF.

The chain joins TRBV7-2 to TRBJ2-7; 10 positions match TRBD2. CDR3 length: 14 residues. The junction had 5 bases not matched to a gene; V was cut back by 5 bases and J by 4 bases. Germline V CDR1 and CDR2: SGHTA, FQGNSA. This CDR3 is CASSQGAGGYEQYF. CDR3 sequence (DNA): TGTGCCAGCAGCCAGGGAGCGGGAGGGTACGAGCAGTACTTC.